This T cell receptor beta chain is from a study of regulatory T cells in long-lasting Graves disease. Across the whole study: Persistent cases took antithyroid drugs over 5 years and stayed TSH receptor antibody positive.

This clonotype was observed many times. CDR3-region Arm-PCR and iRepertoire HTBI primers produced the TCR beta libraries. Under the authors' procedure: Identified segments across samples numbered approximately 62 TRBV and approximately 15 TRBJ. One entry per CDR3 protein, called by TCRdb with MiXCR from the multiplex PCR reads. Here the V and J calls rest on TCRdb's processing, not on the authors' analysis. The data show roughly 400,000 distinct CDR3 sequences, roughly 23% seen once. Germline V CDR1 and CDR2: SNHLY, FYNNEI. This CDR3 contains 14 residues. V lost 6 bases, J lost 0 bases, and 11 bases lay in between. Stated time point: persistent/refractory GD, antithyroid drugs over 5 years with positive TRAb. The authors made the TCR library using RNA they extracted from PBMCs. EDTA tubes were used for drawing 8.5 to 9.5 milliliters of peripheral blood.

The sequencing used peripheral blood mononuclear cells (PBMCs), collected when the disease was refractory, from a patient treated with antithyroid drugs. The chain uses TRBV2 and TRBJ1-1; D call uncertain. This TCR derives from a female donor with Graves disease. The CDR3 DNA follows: TGTGCCAGCAGCGAACAGCTTTTGAACACTGAAGCTTTCTTT. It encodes CASSEQLLNTEAFF.